The count of the clone carrying this TCR beta chain is one. Its antigen remains unknown. The CDR3 runs to 15 residues. Trimming took 0 bases from V and 5 from J, leaving 14 bases between them. Germline CDR1 and CDR2: LGHNA and YSLEER. Clones were sequenced by immunoSEQ multiplex PCR, and TCRdb holds only the in-frame ones, with some missing. The sample consists of roughly 330,000 clones, roughly 87% of them appearing once. The sample comes from a study of cytomegalovirus exposure and HLA in healthy donors. On the study more broadly: The approximately 610 first-cohort repertoires shared a platform with the 110 or so validation repertoires, as reported in a later analysis.

The donors were part of the roughly 130-subject validation cohort, which stood apart from the approximately 640-subject first cohort. Study-level points and caveats: For most TCR sequences rarity was the rule, although some public TCRs occurred in many donors.

The chain uses TRBV4-3 and TRBJ2-7; D call uncertain. Sequencing was done on a sample of PBMCs. The receptor comes from a woman between 25 and 40 years old in good health and CMV-seropositive. Written as DNA, the CDR3 is TGCGCCAGCAGCCAAGATGGGCCCTCTCGGGACGAGCAGTACTTC. Its protein is CASSQDGPSRDEQYF.